Shown below are 19 T cell receptor beta chains from a single sample sequenced in a study of OX40 agonist ivuxolimab in advanced cancers. Data came from immunoSEQ multiplex PCR; TCRdb stores just in-frame clones and leaves some out. The sample includes about 12,000 clones, about 81% of them seen just once. Here the sequenced sample was CD4+ or CD8+ T cells sorted from blood, taken in a trial of the OX40 agonist ivuxolimab. These receptors were taken from an adult with an advanced solid tumor such as melanoma, head and neck, liver or kidney cancer.

This clone was detected once. This may be a read error: a much more frequent sequence differs by one nucleotide. This same CDR3 is encoded by further DNA sequences in the sample. J is TRBJ1-2 and V is TRBV9; D not certain. V was cut by 5 bases and J by 3 bases, with 11 bases left in between. This CDR3 region has 13 residues. Germline CDR1 SGDLS, CDR2 YYNGEE. CDR3 nucleotides: TGTGCCAGCAGGGGCTTTATAGACTATGGCTACACCTTC. This codes for CASRGFIDYGYTF.

This clone was detected only a few times. The chain has TRBV6-5 and TRBJ2-5; D is unresolved. V was clipped by 5 bases and J by 3 bases, with 13 bases between them. The CDR3 extends over 14 amino acids. CDR1 and CDR2 (germline): MNHEY, SVGAGI. The CDR3 nucleotides read TGTGCCAGCAGTCACGACATAGGCGAAGAGACCCAGTACTTC. Translation: CASSHDIGEETQYF.

J is TRBJ2-7 and V is TRBV6-1; D is undetermined. Germline loops: CDR1 MNHNS, CDR2 SASEGT. The CDR3 loop spans 11 amino acids. Trimming took 1 base from V and 7 from J, leaving 5 bases between them. CDR3 loop: CASSEVWEQYF. In DNA form, the CDR3 reads TGTGCCAGCAGTGAAGTCTGGGAGCAGTACTTC.

The V and J genes are TRBV30 and TRBJ2-5; weak D call: TRBD2 (6 bases). Germline loops: CDR1 GTSNPN, CDR2 SVGIG (reference sequence). The CDR3 runs to 10 residues. Trimming stripped 7 bases from V and 3 bases from J, with 6 bases between. Here the CDR3 DNA reads TGTGCCTCGGGAGAAGAGACCCAGTACTTC. It encodes CASGEETQYF.

The genes are TRBV7-6 and TRBJ1-1; D is unresolved. This CDR3 contains 13 residues. Per the germline V gene, CDR1 is SGHVS and CDR2 is FNYEAQ. Trimming cost V 2 bases and J 3 bases, with 7 bases left between them. In DNA, the CDR3 is TGTGCCAGCAGCTTATCTGGTTACACTGAAGCTTTCTTT. It is translated as CASSLSGYTEAFF.

The chain uses TRBV5-5 and TRBJ2-7, with unresolved D. The CDR3 length is 13 residues. Deletions cut 3 bases from V and 6 bases from J, with 13 bases between. In germline, CDR1 is SGHKS, CDR2 YYEKEE (reference sequence). DNA of the CDR3: TGTGCCAGCAGCTACGGTAAGGGTTCCGAGCAGTACTTC. Translating it yields CASSYGKGSEQYF.

Note on this clone: The sample holds other DNA sequences that translate to the same CDR3. The chain links TRBV19 to TRBJ2-7; TRBD2 agrees at 12 bases. This CDR3 has 16 residues. Germline CDR1 is LNHDA and CDR2 is SQIVND (reference sequence). With 1 base clipped from V and 1 base from J, the junction kept 2 bases outside the gene matches. The CDR3 sequence: CASSIGGTSGSYEQYF. The DNA for the CDR3 is TGTGCCAGTAGTATAGGGGGGACTAGCGGGTCCTACGAGCAGTACTTC.

The chain has TRBV19 and TRBJ1-1; tentative D call: TRBD1 (5 bases). Germline assignment: CDR1 LNHDA and CDR2 SQIVND (reference sequence). Deletions cut 3 bases from V and 0 bases from J, with 8 bases between. This CDR3 comprises 14 residues. CDR3: CASSISGLNTEAFF. The CDR3 DNA follows: TGTGCCAGTAGTATTTCAGGGTTGAACACTGAAGCTTTCTTT.

V gene TRBV12-1 combines with J gene TRBJ1-5. TRBV12-1 is termed a pseudogene. The CDR3 covers 16 residues. This CDR3 is CASSFGAPGYNQPQHF. The CDR3 region has the DNA TGTGCCAGCAGCTTTGGGGCACCGGGGTACAATCAGCCCCAGCATTTT.

This clone was recorded once. The gene calls are TRBV30 and TRBJ1-1; D unclear. With 2 bases removed from V and 2 bases from J, the gap between germline ends came to 15 bases. This CDR3 contains 15 residues. CDR1 is GTSNPN and CDR2 is SVGIG in the germline V gene (reference sequence). The CDR3 protein is CAWSYVRELNTEAFF. CDR3 DNA: TGTGCCTGGAGTTACGTCCGGGAATTAAACACTGAAGCTTTCTTT.

This chain links TRBV4-3 with TRBJ2-5; possibly TRBD1 for D (6 bases). V was trimmed by 0 bases and J by 2 bases, leaving 7 bases between them. The CDR3 runs 14 residues. Germline V CDR1 and CDR2: LGHNA, YSLEER. Here the CDR3 DNA reads TGCGCCAGCAGCCAAGATAGGGGGCAAGAGACCCAGTACTTC. Translation gives CASSQDRGQETQYF.

V usage is TRBV15 and J usage is TRBJ1-3; weak D call: TRBD1 (5 bases). Germline-derived CDR1 and CDR2 are LNHNV and YYDKDF (reference sequence). The CDR3 has 14 residues. V lost 5 bases to trimming and J lost 3 bases, with 11 bases between them. The CDR3 DNA reads as TGTGCCACCAGCGGTCCGGGGGGTGGAAACACCATATATTTT. This translates into CATSGPGGGNTIYF.

The CDR3 region is CASSLSGGSSYEQYF. CDR3 DNA: TGTGCCAGCAGTTTATCGGGCGGAAGCTCCTACGAGCAGTACTTC. This rearrangement joins TRBV27 to TRBJ2-7, with D hard to call. The germline CDR1 and CDR2 sequences are MNHEY and SMNVEV (reference sequence). The V end lost 0 bases, the J end lost 0 bases, and 9 bases lay between the germline ends. The CDR3 is 15 residues long.

The V call is TRBV12-1, the J call TRBJ2-5; TRBD1 is the table's D call, not checked against the DNA. TRBV12-1 is given as a pseudogene. The length of the CDR3 is 14 residues. CDR3 sequence: CASSSYGQEETQYF. CDR3 bases: TGTGCCAGCAGCAGCTACGGACAGGAAGAGACCCAGTACTTC.

This clone was seen a handful of times. This rearrangement joins TRBV19 to TRBJ1-1; D might be TRBD1 (5 bases). Germline V lookup: CDR1 LNHDA, CDR2 SQIVND (reference sequence). There are 16 residues in the CDR3. V dropped 3 bases and J dropped 1 base, with 15 bases sitting between them. The CDR3 here is CASSMGLLLRNTEAFF. The DNA of the CDR3 is TGTGCCAGTAGTATGGGGCTCCTTCTCAGGAACACTGAAGCTTTCTTT.

This clone was seen a single time. V gene TRBV19 combines with J gene TRBJ1-5; the match to TRBD1 covers 8 bases. J gave up 7 bases and V 8 bases, and 10 bases lay outside the gene matches. The CDR3 has 14 residues. Germline V gives CDR1 LNHDA, CDR2 SQIVND (reference sequence). For the CDR3, the DNA is TGTGCCAGTGCGGGACAGGCGGGGAGACAGCCCCAGCATTTT. This sequence encodes CASAGQAGRQPQHF.

The chain has TRBV6-5 and TRBJ1-6; tentative D call: TRBD1 (5 bases). Germline CDR1 reads MNHEY; CDR2 reads SVGAGI. There are 13 residues in the CDR3. V was cut by 4 bases and J by 10 bases, with 11 bases left in between. The CDR3 sequence: CASSWAGRSPLHF. The CDR3 coding sequence is TGTGCCAGCAGTTGGGCAGGGAGGTCACCCCTCCACTTT.

Only one count was recorded for this clone. V is TRBV2 and J is TRBJ2-1; D unclear. CDR3 size: 13 residues. The V end lost 2 bases, the J end lost 2 bases, and 4 bases lay between the germline ends. The germline CDR1 and CDR2 sequences are SNHLY and FYNNEI. The CDR3 reads CASSEPTYNEQFF. The DNA of the CDR3 is TGTGCCAGCAGTGAACCCACCTACAATGAGCAGTTCTTC.

V is TRBV7-8 and J is TRBJ2-7, with 13 positions matching TRBD2. CDR3 length: 15 residues. CDR1 is SGHVS and CDR2 is FQNEAQ in the germline V gene. The ends lost 5 bases at V and 11 bases at J; junction bases unmatched: 12. CDR3 protein: CASSPPGLAGYLEYF. Here the CDR3 DNA reads TGTGCCAGCAGCCCGCCGGGACTAGCGGGATATCTGGAGTACTTC.